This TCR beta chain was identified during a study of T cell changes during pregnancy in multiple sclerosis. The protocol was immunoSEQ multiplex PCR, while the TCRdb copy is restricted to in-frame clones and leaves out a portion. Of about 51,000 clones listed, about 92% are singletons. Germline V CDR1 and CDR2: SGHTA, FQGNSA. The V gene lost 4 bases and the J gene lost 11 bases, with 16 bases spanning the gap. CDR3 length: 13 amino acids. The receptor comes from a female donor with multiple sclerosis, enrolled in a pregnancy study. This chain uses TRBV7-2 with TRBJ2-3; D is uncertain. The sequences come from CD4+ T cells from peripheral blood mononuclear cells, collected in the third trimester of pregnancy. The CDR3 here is CASSSTRVVEQYF. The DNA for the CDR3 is TGTGCCAGCAGCTCGACAAGAGTAGTAGAGCAGTATTTT.